This T cell receptor beta chain was retrieved from a study of blood T cell repertoires in COVID-19. About the study: Sample material is recorded as cDNA or gDNA derived from T cells, B-cell-depleted T cells, or PBMCs.

Source study methods: Reference gene primer amplification gave nucleated cell count estimates. This table comes from immunoSEQ multiplex PCR, and its TCRdb copy is limited to in-frame clones, with some not included. The V and J calls and the clone size are those of that table, but D and trimming were determined from the DNA. The data hold tens of thousands of clones, with approximately 80% observed a single time. Germline trimming cut 5 bases from V and 9 bases from J; bases unmatched to any gene: 8. The CDR3 consists of 15 residues. CDR1 and CDR2 from the germline V gene are MNHEY and SMNVEV (reference sequence).

The chain couples TRBV27 to TRBJ1-6; the match to TRBD1 covers 9 bases. Material: peripheral blood. This TCR came from a human donor in a cohort sampled during active COVID-19. The CDR3 DNA follows: TGTGCCAGCAGTCCTTGGGACAGGGAAAGTTCACCCCTCCACTTT. It is translated as CASSPWDRESSPLHF.